This T cell receptor beta chain was documented in a study of OX40 agonist ivuxolimab in advanced cancers. V lost 5 bases, J lost 4 bases, and 11 bases lay in between. The CDR3 is 13 amino acids. Germline-derived CDR1 and CDR2 are SGHAT and FQNNGV. TCRdb's table, derived via immunoSEQ multiplex PCR, lists solely in-frame clones and lacks some. Counted here are around 130,000 clones, around 95% occurring once; the ten biggest clones make up over 0.15%. Comments on this clone: The antigen is not known.

General observations from the study: Individuals who were partial responders at 0.1-3.0 mg/kg had clonal expansion that ranked among the lowest. It was also the case that some nonresponders had low normalized T-cell clonal expansion. Circulating CD4+ and CD8+ T cells showed clonal expansion by week 6 at 0.1 to 3.0 mg/kg.

The source is an adult with an advanced solid tumor such as melanoma, head and neck, liver or kidney cancer. The chain uses TRBV11-2 and TRBJ1-2; D is possibly TRBD1 (6 bases). The material was CD4+ or CD8+ T cells sorted from blood, obtained in a trial of the OX40 agonist ivuxolimab. This CDR3 is CASSQRQAYGYTF. Here the CDR3 DNA reads TGTGCCAGCAGCCAACGACAGGCCTATGGCTACACCTTC.